The 9 T cell receptor beta chains given below trace back to one sample, sequenced in a study of blood T cells in healthy people across ages. Through a sample-barcoded 5' primer and a J-beta primer mix, a second PCR was run for about 6 to 11 cycles. TCRdb used MiXCR to reprocess the 5' RACE reads, holding one entry per CDR3 protein. The profile covers 650,000 or so distinct CDR3 sequences, with approximately 52% appearing a single time and around an eighth taken by the ten largest. Sequenced input: blood. Receptors were obtained from a woman older than 75 in good health.

The chain carries TRBV20-1 and TRBJ1-5; no clear D gene. The CDR3 runs 14 residues. Trimming took off 3 bases at V and 2 bases at J, with 11 bases between the two ends. Germline V gene lookup returns CDR1 DFQATT and CDR2 SNEGSKA (reference sequence). CDR3 DNA sequence: TGCAGTGCTAGTGAGGACTGGGGCAATCAGCCCCAGCATTTT. Translating it yields CSASEDWGNQPQHF.

This clonotype was counted between two and nine times. The chain joins TRBV28 to TRBJ2-4; tentatively, D is TRBD1 (5 bases). Germline V gene sequence: CDR1 MDHEN, CDR2 SYDVKM. V lost 8 bases, J lost 4 bases, and 12 bases lay in between. This CDR3 has 13 residues. The CDR3 loop reads CASDSRGKNIQYF. The CDR3 coding sequence is TGTGCCAGCGACAGTCGCGGAAAAAACATTCAGTACTTC.

This clonotype was found once. The chain couples TRBV7-9 to TRBJ2-1; D may be TRBD1 or TRBD2 (5 bases each). The CDR3 is 14 amino acids. Trimming took off 2 bases at V and 10 bases at J, with 15 bases between the two ends. The germline CDR1 and CDR2 sequences are SEHNR and FQNEAQ (reference sequence). DNA of the CDR3: TGTGCCAGCAGCTTAAGCGGTCAGGGCAGGGAGCAGTTCTTC. Protein product: CASSLSGQGREQFF.

The genes are TRBV20-1 and TRBJ1-2, with D uncertain. Germline V gene data show CDR1 as DFQATT and CDR2 as SNEGSKA (reference sequence). This CDR3 is 9 amino acids long. The V and J ends lost 4 bases and 7 bases respectively, with 4 bases between them. CDR3 sequence: CSANCGYTF. The CDR3 DNA is TGCAGTGCTAATTGTGGCTACACCTTC.

This clonotype was seen at least ten times. This rearrangement joins TRBV10-1 to TRBJ2-7, with 7 bases lining up with TRBD2. Unmatched junction bases numbered 5, after V lost 3 bases and J lost 3 bases. CDR1 is WNHNN and CDR2 is SYGVQD in the germline V gene (reference sequence). The CDR3 totals 14 residues. CDR3 sequence (DNA): TGCGCCAGCAGTGAAGGCGGGAGTCTCTACGAGCAGTACTTC. Protein sequence: CASSEGGSLYEQYF.

The chain joins TRBV6-1 to TRBJ2-7; TRBD1 agrees at 11 bases. The CDR3 loop spans 15 amino acids. Germline V lookup: CDR1 MNHNS, CDR2 SASEGT. J gave up 2 bases and V 5 bases, and 5 bases lay outside the gene matches. For the CDR3, the DNA is TGTGCCAGCAGTAAGGGGACAGGGGGGACCTACGAGCAGTACTTC. It yields the protein CASSKGTGGTYEQYF.

This chain joins TRBV15 and TRBJ1-6, with TRBD1 as a possible D gene (5 bases). The CDR3 spans 13 residues. Germline CDR1 is LNHNV and CDR2 is YYDKDF (reference sequence). The germline V and J ends were trimmed by 3 bases and 5 bases, with 5 bases remaining between them. CDR3 loop: CATSRDNNSPLHF. CDR3 DNA: TGTGCCACCAGCAGGGACAATAATTCACCCCTCCACTTT. The entire variable domain, with the rest obtained from reference TRBV15 and TRBJ1-6, is as follows: DAMVIQNPRYQVTQFGKPVTLSCSQTLNHNVMYWYQQKSSQAPKLLFHYYDKDFNNEADTPDNFQSRRPNTSFCFLDIRSPGLGDTAMYLCATSRDNNSPLHFGNGTRLTVT.

CDR3 DNA: TGTGCCAGCAGCTCTTCCGCTCTAGCGGCGGGGGGTCGAGAGACCCAGTACTTC. Protein sequence: CASSSSALAAGGRETQYF. The genes are TRBV7-6 and TRBJ2-5, with 8 bases lining up with TRBD2. CDR3 length: 18 amino acids. With 4 bases clipped from V and 4 bases from J, the junction kept 17 bases outside the gene matches. Germline V gene data show CDR1 as SGHVS and CDR2 as FNYEAQ.

V is TRBV14 and J is TRBJ2-1, with 10 bases that match TRBD2. The junction had 9 bases not matched to a gene; V was cut back by 0 bases and J by 4 bases. The length of the CDR3 is 18 residues. Germline V gene data show CDR1 as SGHDN and CDR2 as FVKESK. CDR3: CASSQDRRTSGVYNEQFF. Here the CDR3 DNA reads TGTGCCAGCAGCCAAGATCGCCGGACTAGCGGCGTATACAATGAGCAGTTCTTC. Together with reference TRBV14 and TRBJ2-1, the CDR3 gives the full variable domain: EAGVTQFPSHSVIEKGQTVTLRCDPISGHDNLYWYRRVMGKEIKFLLHFVKESKQDESGMPNNRFLAERTGGTYSTLKVQPAELEDSGVYFCASSQDRRTSGVYNEQFFGPGTRLTVL.